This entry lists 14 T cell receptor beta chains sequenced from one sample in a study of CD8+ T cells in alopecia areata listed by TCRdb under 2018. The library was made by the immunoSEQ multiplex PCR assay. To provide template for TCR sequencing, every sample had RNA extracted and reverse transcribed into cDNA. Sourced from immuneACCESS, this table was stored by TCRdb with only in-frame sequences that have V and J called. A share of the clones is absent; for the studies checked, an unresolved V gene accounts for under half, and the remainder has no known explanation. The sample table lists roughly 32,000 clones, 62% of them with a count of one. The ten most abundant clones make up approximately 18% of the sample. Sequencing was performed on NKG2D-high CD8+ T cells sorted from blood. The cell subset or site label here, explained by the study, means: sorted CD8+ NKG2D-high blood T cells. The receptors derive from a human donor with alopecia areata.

The CDR3 DNA follows: TGCGCCAGCAGCCATGCAATTGGTGAGGGGACAGGAATGAGCTACGAGCAGTACTTC. This translates into CASSHAIGEGTGMSYEQYF. The chain joins TRBV4-3 to TRBJ2-7; TRBD1 matches at 8 bases. The CDR3 runs to 19 residues. The germline V gene has CDR1 LGHNA and CDR2 YSLEER. V was clipped by 3 bases and J by 3 bases; unmatched bases: 19.

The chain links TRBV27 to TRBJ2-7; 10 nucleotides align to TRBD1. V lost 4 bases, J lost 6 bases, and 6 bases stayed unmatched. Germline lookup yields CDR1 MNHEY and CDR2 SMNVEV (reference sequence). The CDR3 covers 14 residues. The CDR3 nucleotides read TGTGCCAGCAGTTGGACAGGGGGGCAGTCCGAGCAGTACTTC. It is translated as CASSWTGGQSEQYF.

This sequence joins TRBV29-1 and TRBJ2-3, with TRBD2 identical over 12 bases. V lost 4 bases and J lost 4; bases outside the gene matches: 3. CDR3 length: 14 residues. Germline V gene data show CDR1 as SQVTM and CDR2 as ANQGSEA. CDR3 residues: CSVGLAGAADTQYF. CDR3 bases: TGCAGCGTTGGACTAGCGGGAGCCGCAGATACGCAGTATTTT.

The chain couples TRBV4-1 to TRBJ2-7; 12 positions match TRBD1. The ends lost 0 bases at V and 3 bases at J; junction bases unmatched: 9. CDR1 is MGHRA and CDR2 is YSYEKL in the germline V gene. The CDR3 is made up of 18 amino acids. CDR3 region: CASSQEGGTGGANYEQYF. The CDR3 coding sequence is TGCGCCAGCAGCCAAGAAGGGGGGACAGGGGGCGCCAACTACGAGCAGTACTTC.

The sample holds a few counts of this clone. The CDR3 DNA reads TGTGCCAGTAGTCCCCTAGCGGGGGGTGGTAATGAGCAGTTCTTC. It is translated as CASSPLAGGGNEQFF. The V call is TRBV19, the J call TRBJ2-1, with 11 bases matching TRBD2. With V trimmed by 5 bases and J by 7 bases, 7 bases remained unmatched. This CDR3 spans 15 amino acids. CDR1 and CDR2 (germline): LNHDA, SQIVND (reference sequence).

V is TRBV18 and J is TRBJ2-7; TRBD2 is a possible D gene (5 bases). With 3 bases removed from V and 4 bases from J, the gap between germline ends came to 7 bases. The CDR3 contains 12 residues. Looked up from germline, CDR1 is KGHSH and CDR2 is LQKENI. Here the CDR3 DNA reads TGTGCCAGCTCACCGGACTTTTACGAGCAGTACTTC. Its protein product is CASSPDFYEQYF. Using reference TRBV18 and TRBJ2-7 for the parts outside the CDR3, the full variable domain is NAGVMQNPRHLVRRRGQEARLRCSPMKGHSHVYWYRQLPEEGLKFMVYLQKENIIDESGMPKERFSAEFPKEGPSILRIQQVVRGDSAAYFCASSPDFYEQYFGPGTRLTVT.

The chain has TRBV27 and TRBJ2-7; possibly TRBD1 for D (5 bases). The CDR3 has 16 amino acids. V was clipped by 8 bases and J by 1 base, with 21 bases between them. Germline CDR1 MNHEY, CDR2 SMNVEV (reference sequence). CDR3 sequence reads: CASSLTHPGFSYEQYF. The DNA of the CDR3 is TGTGCCAGCTCGTTGACCCACCCAGGGTTTTCCTACGAGCAGTACTTC.

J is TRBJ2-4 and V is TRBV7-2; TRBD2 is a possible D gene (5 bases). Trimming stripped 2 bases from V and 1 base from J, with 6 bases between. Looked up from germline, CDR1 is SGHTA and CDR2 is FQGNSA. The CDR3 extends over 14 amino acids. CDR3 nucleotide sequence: TGTGCCAGCAGCTTATCGGGGGCCAAAAACATTCAGTACTTC. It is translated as CASSLSGAKNIQYF.

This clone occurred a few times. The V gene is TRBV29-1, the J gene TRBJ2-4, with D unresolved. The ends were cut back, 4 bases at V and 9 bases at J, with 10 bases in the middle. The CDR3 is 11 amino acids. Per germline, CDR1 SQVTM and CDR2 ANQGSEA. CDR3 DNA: TGCAGCGTTGCCGAATGGTTCATTCAGTACTTC. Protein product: CSVAEWFIQYF.

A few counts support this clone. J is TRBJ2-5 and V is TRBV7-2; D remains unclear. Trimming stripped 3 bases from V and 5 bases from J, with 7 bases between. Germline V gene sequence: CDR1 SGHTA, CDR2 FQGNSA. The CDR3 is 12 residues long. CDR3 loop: CASSLGWETQYF. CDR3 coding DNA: TGTGCCAGCAGCTTGGGCTGGGAGACCCAGTACTTC.

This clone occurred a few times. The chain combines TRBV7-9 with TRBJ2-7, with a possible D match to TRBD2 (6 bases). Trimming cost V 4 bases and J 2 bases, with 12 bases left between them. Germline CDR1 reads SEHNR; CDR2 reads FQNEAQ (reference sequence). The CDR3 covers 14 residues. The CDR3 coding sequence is TGTGCCAGCAGCTCCCCTAGCGAAACCTACGAGCAGTACTTC. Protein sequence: CASSSPSETYEQYF. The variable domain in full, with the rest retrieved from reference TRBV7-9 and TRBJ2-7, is DTGVSQNPRHKITKRGQNVTFRCDPISEHNRLYWYRQTLGQGPEFLTYFQNEAQLEKSRLLSDRFSAERPKGSFSTLEIQRTEQGDSAMYLCASSSPSETYEQYFGPGTRLTVT.

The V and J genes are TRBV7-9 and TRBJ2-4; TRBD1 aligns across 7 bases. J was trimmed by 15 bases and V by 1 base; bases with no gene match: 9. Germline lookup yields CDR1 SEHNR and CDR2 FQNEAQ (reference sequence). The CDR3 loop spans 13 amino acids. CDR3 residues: CASSLGGTAEAYF. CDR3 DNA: TGTGCCAGCAGCTTAGGAGGGACAGCAGAAGCGTACTTC.

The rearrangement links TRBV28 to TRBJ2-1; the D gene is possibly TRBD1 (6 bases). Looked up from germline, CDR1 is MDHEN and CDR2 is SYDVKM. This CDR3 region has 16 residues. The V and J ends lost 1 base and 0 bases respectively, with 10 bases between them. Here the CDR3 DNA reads TGTGCCAGCAGTTTATCTCAGGGGTTCTCCTACAATGAGCAGTTCTTC. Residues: CASSLSQGFSYNEQFF.

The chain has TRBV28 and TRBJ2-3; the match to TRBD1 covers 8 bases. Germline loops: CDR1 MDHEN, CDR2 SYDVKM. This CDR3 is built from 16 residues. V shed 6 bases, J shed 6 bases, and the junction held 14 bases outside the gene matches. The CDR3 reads CASSPHLQGAGDTQYF. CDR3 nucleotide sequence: TGTGCCAGCAGCCCCCATCTCCAGGGGGCAGGGGATACGCAGTATTTT.